This is a list of T cell receptor beta chains from one sample in a study of vaccination and CD4 T cells after COVID-19. No cognate antigen is known for these TCRs. Each CDR3 protein is one row after TCRdb ran MiXCR on the PCR reads. The data contain approximately 13,000 distinct CDR3 sequences, 50% to 65% of them seen just once; the ten biggest clones take up roughly 10%. The material sequenced was CD4+ T cells from blood, cultured in vitro. These receptors all come from a human donor who had recovered from COVID-19. CDR3s include the opening cysteine and the closing phenylalanine or tryptophan. D genes are given only for firm matches. Clone size is not always given. Where it is, it says once, few, many or a class for expanded clones.

abundance	len	v_gene	d_gene	j_gene	CDR3aa
NA	16	TRBV20-1	TRBD2	TRBJ2-2	CSAIAGGRSVTGELFF
NA	13	TRBV20-1	TRBD2	TRBJ2-1	CSASSLAGVEQFF
NA	18	TRBV6-1	TRBD1	TRBJ1-1	CASSALGTGGRRNTEAFF
few	13	TRBV2	NA	TRBJ1-1	CASSDGTIPAAFF
few	14	TRBV27	TRBD1	TRBJ1-2	CASSPRQGGGGYTF
few	14	TRBV2	NA	TRBJ1-1	CASRWQAVNTEAFF
NA	18	TRBV11-2	NA	TRBJ2-6	CASSKKDEILSGANVLTF
NA	13	TRBV20-1	NA	TRBJ2-5	CSAINLGGETQYF
NA	14	TRBV20-1	NA	TRBJ2-3	CSAQKGVNTDTQYF
few	14	TRBV28	TRBD1	TRBJ1-2	CASSFAGQDYGYTF
few	15	TRBV20-1	TRBD1	TRBJ2-3	CSALRGDRVDDTQYF
few	13	TRBV20-1	TRBD2	TRBJ2-1	CSAFGRAYNEQFF
NA	16	TRBV27	TRBD2	TRBJ2-1	CASALRRLAAPNEQFF
NA	16	TRBV18	NA	TRBJ2-3	CASSPPSSLSTDTQYF
few	15	TRBV28	NA	TRBJ1-6	CASSLFRDLGSPLHF
few	14	TRBV18	NA	TRBJ1-1	CASSPLDINTEAFF
NA	14	TRBV24-1	NA	TRBJ2-3	CATLVSRGTDTQYF
few	11	TRBV20-1	NA	TRBJ2-7	CSARSGYEQYF
NA	16	TRBV4-3	TRBD2	TRBJ2-5	CASSQQLAGGGETQYF
few	17	TRBV6-1	NA	TRBJ2-3	CASIFGLPTKVGDTQYF
few	12	TRBV10-3	TRBD1	TRBJ1-2	CAITPTGVGYTF
NA	14	TRBV3-1	TRBD1	TRBJ1-6	CASSRGQGNSPLHF
few	14	TRBV6-5	NA	TRBJ1-1	CASSFGTGNTEAFF
few	13	TRBV19	NA	TRBJ1-5	CASNLDRTQPQHF
NA	14	TRBV5-1	NA	TRBJ2-3	CASSYNRVEDTQYF
medium-sized	13	TRBV6-1	NA	TRBJ1-2	CASIPREGYGYTF
NA	13	TRBV30	TRBD1	TRBJ1-1	CAWSVRGNRGAFF
NA	14	TRBV6-2/TRBV6-3	NA	TRBJ1-2	CASSYSNWWNGYTF
NA	11	TRBV20-1	NA	TRBJ1-1	CSATRRGGTFF
NA	15	TRBV20-1	TRBD2	TRBJ2-3	CSAPPRGTTTDTQYF
NA	20	TRBV7-3	TRBD2	TRBJ2-3	CASSLTLNSGLAGSTDTQYF
NA	15	TRBV11-2	NA	TRBJ1-5	CASSLGQERNQAQHF
NA	15	TRBV4-1	NA	TRBJ1-3	CASSQEGSAGNTIYF